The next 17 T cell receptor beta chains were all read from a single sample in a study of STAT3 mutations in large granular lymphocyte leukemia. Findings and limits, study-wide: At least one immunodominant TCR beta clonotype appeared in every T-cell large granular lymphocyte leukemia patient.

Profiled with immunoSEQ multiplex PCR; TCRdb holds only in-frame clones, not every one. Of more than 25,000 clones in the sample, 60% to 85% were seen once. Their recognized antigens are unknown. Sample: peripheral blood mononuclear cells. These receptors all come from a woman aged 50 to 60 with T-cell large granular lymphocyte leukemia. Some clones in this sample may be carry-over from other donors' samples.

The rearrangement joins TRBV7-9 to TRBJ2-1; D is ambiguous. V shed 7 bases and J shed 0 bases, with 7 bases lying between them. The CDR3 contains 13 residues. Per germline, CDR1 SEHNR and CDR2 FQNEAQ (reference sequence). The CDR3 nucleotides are TGTGCCAGCACCCCCGGCTCCTACAATGAGCAGTTCTTC. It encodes CASTPGSYNEQFF.

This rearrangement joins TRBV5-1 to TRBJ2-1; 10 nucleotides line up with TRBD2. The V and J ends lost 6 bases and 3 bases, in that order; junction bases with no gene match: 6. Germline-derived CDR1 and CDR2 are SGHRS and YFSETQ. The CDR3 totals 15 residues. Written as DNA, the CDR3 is TGCGCCAGCACCGGGACTAGCGAAGACTACAATGAGCAGTTCTTC. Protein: CASTGTSEDYNEQFF.

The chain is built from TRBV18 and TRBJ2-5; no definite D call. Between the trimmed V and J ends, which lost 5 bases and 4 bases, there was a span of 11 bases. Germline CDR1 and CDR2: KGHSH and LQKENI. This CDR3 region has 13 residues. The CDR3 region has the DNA TGTGCCAGCTCATCACTGGATCTAGAGACCCAGTACTTC. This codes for CASSSLDLETQYF.

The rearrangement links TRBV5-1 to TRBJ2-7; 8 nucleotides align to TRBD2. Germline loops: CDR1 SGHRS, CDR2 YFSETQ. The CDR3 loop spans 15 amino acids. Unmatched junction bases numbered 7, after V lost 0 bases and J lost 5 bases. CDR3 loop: CASSLGTGGFDEQYF. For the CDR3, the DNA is TGCGCCAGCAGCTTGGGGACGGGAGGGTTCGACGAGCAGTACTTC.

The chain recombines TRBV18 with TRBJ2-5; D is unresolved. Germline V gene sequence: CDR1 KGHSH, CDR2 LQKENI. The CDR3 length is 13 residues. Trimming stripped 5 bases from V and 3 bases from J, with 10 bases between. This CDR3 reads CASSYGNKETQYF. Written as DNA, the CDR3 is TGTGCCAGCTCATATGGAAATAAAGAGACCCAGTACTTC. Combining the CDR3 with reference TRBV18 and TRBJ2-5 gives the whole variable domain NAGVMQNPRHLVRRRGQEARLRCSPMKGHSHVYWYRQLPEEGLKFMVYLQKENIIDESGMPKERFSAEFPKEGPSILRIQQVVRGDSAAYFCASSYGNKETQYFGPGTRLLVL.

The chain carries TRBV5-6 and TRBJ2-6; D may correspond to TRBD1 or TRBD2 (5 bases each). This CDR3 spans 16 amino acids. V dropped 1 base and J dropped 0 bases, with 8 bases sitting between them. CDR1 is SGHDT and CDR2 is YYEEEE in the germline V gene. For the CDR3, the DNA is TGTGCCAGCAGCTTGAGTGGGACCTCTGGGGCCAACGTCCTGACTTTC. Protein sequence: CASSLSGTSGANVLTF.

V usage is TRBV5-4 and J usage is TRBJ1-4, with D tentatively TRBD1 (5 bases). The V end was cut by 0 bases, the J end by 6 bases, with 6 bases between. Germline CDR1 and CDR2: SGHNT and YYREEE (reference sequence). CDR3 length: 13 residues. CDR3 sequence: CASSLVGDEKLFF. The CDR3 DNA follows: TGTGCCAGCAGCTTGGTGGGGGATGAAAAACTGTTTTTT.

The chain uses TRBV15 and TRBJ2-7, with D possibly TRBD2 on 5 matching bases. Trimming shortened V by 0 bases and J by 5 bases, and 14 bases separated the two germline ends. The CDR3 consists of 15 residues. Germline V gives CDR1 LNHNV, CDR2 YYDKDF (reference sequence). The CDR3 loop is CATSRDPLAANEQYF. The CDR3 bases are TGTGCCACCAGCAGAGATCCCCTAGCCGCCAACGAGCAGTACTTC.

CDR3 in DNA: TGCGCCAGCAGCCGGACAGGGGGCCGCGAGACCCAGTACTTC. Its protein is CASSRTGGRETQYF. The chain has TRBV5-1 and TRBJ2-5, with 11 bases that match TRBD1. Germline V gene lookup returns CDR1 SGHRS and CDR2 YFSETQ. The CDR3 runs 14 residues. V lost 4 bases and J lost 5; bases outside the gene matches: 4.

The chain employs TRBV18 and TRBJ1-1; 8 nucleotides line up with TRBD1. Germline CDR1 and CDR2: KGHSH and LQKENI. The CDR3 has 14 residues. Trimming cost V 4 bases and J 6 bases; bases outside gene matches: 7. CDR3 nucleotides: TGTGCCAGCTCACTCGGACAGGGTTATGCTGAAGCTTTCTTT. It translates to CASSLGQGYAEAFF.

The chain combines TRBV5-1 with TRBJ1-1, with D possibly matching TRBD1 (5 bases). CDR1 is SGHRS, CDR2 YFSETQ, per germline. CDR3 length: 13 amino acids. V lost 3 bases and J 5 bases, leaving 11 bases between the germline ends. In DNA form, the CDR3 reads TGCGCCAGCAGCTCACAAAAGGGGACTGAAGCTTTCTTT. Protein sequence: CASSSQKGTEAFF.

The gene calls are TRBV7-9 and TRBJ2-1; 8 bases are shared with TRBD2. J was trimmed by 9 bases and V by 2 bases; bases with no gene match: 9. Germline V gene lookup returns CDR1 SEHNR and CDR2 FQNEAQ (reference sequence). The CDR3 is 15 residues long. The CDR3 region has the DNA TGTGCCAGCAGCTTAAAAGCGGGAGTTTTATCTGAGCAGTTCTTC. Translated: CASSLKAGVLSEQFF.

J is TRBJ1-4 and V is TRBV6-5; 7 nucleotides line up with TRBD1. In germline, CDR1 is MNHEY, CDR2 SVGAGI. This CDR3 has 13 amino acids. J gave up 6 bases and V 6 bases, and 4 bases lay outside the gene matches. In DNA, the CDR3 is TGTGCCAGCAGGGAAGGGGGCGATGAAAAACTGTTTTTT. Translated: CASREGGDEKLFF.

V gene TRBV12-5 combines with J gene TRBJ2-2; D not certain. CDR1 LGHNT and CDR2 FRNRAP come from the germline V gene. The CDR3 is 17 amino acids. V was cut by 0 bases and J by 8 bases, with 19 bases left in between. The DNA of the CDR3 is TGTGCTAGTGGTTTGGTAGTCTCCACCACCCTTAGGGGGGAGCTGTTTTTT. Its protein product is CASGLVVSTTLRGELFF.

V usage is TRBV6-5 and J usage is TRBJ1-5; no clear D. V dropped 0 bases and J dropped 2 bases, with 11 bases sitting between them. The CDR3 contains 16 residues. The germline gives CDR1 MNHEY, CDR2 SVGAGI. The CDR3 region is CASSYSGFRGNQPQHF. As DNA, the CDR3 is TGTGCCAGCAGTTACTCGGGCTTTCGGGGCAATCAGCCCCAGCATTTT.

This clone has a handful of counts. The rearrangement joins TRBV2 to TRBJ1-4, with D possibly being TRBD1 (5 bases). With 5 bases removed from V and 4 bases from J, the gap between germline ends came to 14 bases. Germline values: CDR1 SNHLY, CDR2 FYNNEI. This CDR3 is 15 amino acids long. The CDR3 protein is CASSRQGGSNEKLFF. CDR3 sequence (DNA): TGTGCCAGCAGTCGGCAGGGAGGGAGTAATGAAAAACTGTTTTTT.

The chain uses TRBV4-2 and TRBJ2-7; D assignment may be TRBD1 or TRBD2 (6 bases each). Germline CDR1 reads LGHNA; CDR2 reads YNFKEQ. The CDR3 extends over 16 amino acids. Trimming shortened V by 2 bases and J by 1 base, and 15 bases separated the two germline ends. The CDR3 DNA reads TGTGCCAGCAGCCAAAGCGGTGGGGGGCGATCCTACGAGCAGTACTTC. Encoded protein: CASSQSGGGRSYEQYF.